The TCR beta chain described here comes from a study of T cell clones after liver transplantation (dated by TCRdb to about 2019). Notes on the research overall: ITN030ST, the source of the samples, was a randomized trial that attempted immunosuppression withdrawal within 2 years of liver transplantation. As an antigen-independent comparator for donor-reactive sequences, third party-reactive TCRbeta sequences were also identified from pre-transplant MLRs. Three of the eight recipients were HCV-positive; the others were transplanted for non-autoimmune, non-viral indications. The study cohort included 8 liver transplant recipients, of whom 3 were classified as tolerant and 5 as non-tolerant. The subjects received no induction therapy and were kept on standard immunosuppression until randomization at 12-24 months post-transplant. Tolerance was defined as complete immunosuppression withdrawal for at least one year with no rise in liver enzymes beyond twice the upper limit of normal. Donor-reactive T cell clones were identified using TCRbeta sequencing after a pre-transplant mixed lymphocyte reaction and were then followed in post-transplant blood. Blood samples were collected pre-transplant, pre-randomization before withdrawal, and post-randomization after either full withdrawal or failed withdrawal. What the authors observed across the whole study: Circulating donor-reactive CD4 TCRbeta sequences fell significantly post-transplant in 5 of 8 subjects, irrespective of tolerance or HCV status. In two subjects, low numbers of available donor cells limited the measurable donor-reactive repertoire. The decline in donor-reactive sequences exceeded the decline in third party-reactive sequences, suggesting partial antigen-specific deletion that was unrelated to withdrawal success. After accounting for repertoire turnover, donor-reactive detection was significantly reduced in 7 of 8 subjects for CD4 and 8 of 8 for CD8. The conclusions were preliminary, being limited by small, heterogeneous patient numbers and by non-standardized post-transplant time points. Because allograft tissue specimens were not available, migration of donor-reactive T cells into the graft, rather than deletion, may have occurred.

The germline V gene encodes CDR1 LNHDA and CDR2 SQIVND (reference sequence). Trimming takes 6 bases from V and 3 bases from J, and the germline ends sit 15 bases apart. Inclusive of the bounding cysteine and phenylalanine, the CDR3 is 15 residues long. The retained sequence is limited to the CDR3, 45 bases, with the frame set at the first base. Sample time point, as interpreted from the label and publication: pre-transplant. Unstimulated PBMCs, after thawing, were stained for CD3, CD4 and CD8 and then FACS-sorted into CD3+CD4+ and CD3+CD8+ populations. All 8 studied subjects were randomized to withdrawal of immunosuppression. Genomic DNA was isolated with the Qiagen DNeasy Blood and Tissue Kit. Worth noting for this clone: The specificity of this receptor is unknown. Nothing much larger sits one base from this clone, and base qualities are not available.

Frozen genomic DNA underwent high-throughput TCRbeta CDR3 sequencing by immunoSEQ, including PCR amplification, mapping, bias correction and internal controls. Per the authors' processing: Only productive rearrangements were retained, and each unique TCRbeta sequence was defined by its CDR3 nucleotide sequence together with its V and J gene. For classification of a sequence as donor-reactive, at least 5-fold expansion in CFSE-low cells relative to unstimulated pre-transplant cells and a frequency of at least 0.01% were required. Per-subject minimum frequency thresholds, based on the lowest-template unstimulated sample, ensured at least 90% detection power. Jensen-Shannon divergence between the top 1000 TCRbeta sequences post-transplant and pre-transplant was used to measure repertoire turnover. Two-sided Fisher's exact tests were used to test for changes in how often donor-reactive sequences were detected. TCRdb carries this immuneACCESS record with in-frame sequences only. Its versions omit some clonotypes, under half of them owing to an unresolved V gene in the studies checked, with the rest unexplained. V, J and clone size reflect that table, while D and trimming were determined from the DNA. The sample data list tens of thousands of clones, and under 95% of these were observed just once. The ten largest account for approximately 2.5% of the sample.

Sequencing was performed on CD4+ T cells from blood, taken before liver transplant. The chain is encoded by TRBV19 joined to TRBJ1-5, with the identity of the D gene unclear. This receptor was obtained from a human donor who received a liver transplant. The encoded CDR3 is CASSPGSSFNQPQHF. The sequenced DNA: TGTGCCAGTAGCCCGGGGAGCTCTTTCAATCAGCCCCAGCATTTT. When the CDR3 is completed using the reference TRBV19 and TRBJ1-5 genes on either side, the full variable domain is DGGITQSPKYLFRKEGQNVTLSCEQNLNHDAMYWYRQDPGQGLRLIYYSQIVNDFQKGDIAEGYSVSREKKESFPLTVTSAQKNPTAFYLCASSPGSSFNQPQHFGDGTRLSIL.